This passage covers 29 T cell receptor beta chains from one sample sequenced in a study of shared clonotypes between healthy human individuals (TCRdb year 2020). The library was prepared using the immunoSEQ multiplex PCR assay. TCRdb's version of the immuneACCESS table is confined to in-frame rearrangements and falls short of the full clone set. An unresolved V gene accounts for under half of the shortfall where checked; the remainder is of unknown origin. Across this sample there are about 680,000 clones, with 55% to 75% seen only once. The ten largest clonotypes hold approximately 2% of the sample. The sequencing sample was made of memory CD4+ T cells sorted from blood. The sample's cell subset or site label, in plain terms: CD45RA-negative fraction. All receptors come from a woman aged 25 to 39 in good health.

The chain carries TRBV19 and TRBJ2-1; 8 bases map to TRBD1. Germline trimming cut 5 bases from V and 6 bases from J; bases unmatched to any gene: 6. The CDR3 loop spans 14 amino acids. Germline values: CDR1 LNHDA, CDR2 SQIVND (reference sequence). The CDR3 loop reads CASSFGQGGNEQFF. The CDR3 region has the DNA TGTGCCAGTAGTTTCGGACAGGGTGGCAATGAGCAGTTCTTC.

This chain connects TRBV5-6 to TRBJ1-1, with 10 bases lining up with TRBD1. This CDR3 has 16 residues. Germline CDR1 SGHDT, CDR2 YYEEEE. With V trimmed by 7 bases and J by 5 bases, 14 bases remained unmatched. The DNA for the CDR3 is TGTGCCAGCCTCTGGAGACAGGGGGCTGGTGGGACTGAAGCTTTCTTT. Its translation: CASLWRQGAGGTEAFF. Supplemented by reference TRBV5-6 and TRBJ1-1, the full variable domain reads DAGVTQSPTHLIKTRGQQVTLRCSPKSGHDTVSWYQQALGQGPQFIFQYYEEEERQRGNFPDRFSGHQFPNYSSELNVNALLLGDSALYLCASLWRQGAGGTEAFFGQGTRLTVV.

The chain has TRBV20-1 and TRBJ2-3; unclear D gene. The CDR3 contains 11 residues. V lost 8 bases and J 3 bases, leaving 9 bases between the germline ends. In germline, CDR1 is DFQATT, CDR2 SNEGSKA (reference sequence). The CDR3 coding sequence is TGCAGTCCCCCTGGAACAGATACGCAGTATTTT. Its protein is CSPPGTDTQYF.

The chain recombines TRBV6-6 with TRBJ2-2; a possible D gene is TRBD1 (6 bases). This CDR3 is 15 amino acids long. CDR1 MNHNY and CDR2 SVGAGI come from the germline V gene (reference sequence). Deletions cut 6 bases from V and 5 bases from J, with 16 bases between. The CDR3 spells CASSPNPQGTGELFF. As DNA, the CDR3 is TGTGCCAGCAGCCCAAATCCACAGGGTACCGGGGAGCTGTTTTTT.

The gene calls are TRBV28 and TRBJ1-2; 9 nucleotides line up with TRBD1. Germline loops: CDR1 MDHEN, CDR2 SYDVKM. Trimming took 3 bases from V and 4 from J; bases not matched to a gene: 9. This CDR3 region has 16 residues. CDR3 sequence reads: CASSLGATGGTYGYTF. The CDR3, as DNA: TGTGCCAGCAGTTTGGGGGCGACAGGGGGGACCTATGGCTACACCTTC.

V gene TRBV6-5 combines with J gene TRBJ2-1, with a tentative D call TRBD2 (6 bases). The V end was cut by 5 bases, the J end by 3 bases, with 8 bases between. The germline V gene has CDR1 MNHEY and CDR2 SVGAGI. CDR3 size: 13 residues. In DNA form, the CDR3 reads TGTGCCAGCAGTCCGGGAGACTACAATGAGCAGTTCTTC. It is translated as CASSPGDYNEQFF.

The chain couples TRBV7-2 to TRBJ2-1, with a weak D call TRBD2 (5 bases). CDR3 size: 15 residues. Germline V lookup: CDR1 SGHTA, CDR2 FQGNSA. V was pared by 5 bases and J by 7 bases, with 18 bases between. In DNA form, the CDR3 reads TGTGCCAGCAGCCCTAGTACTAGAATCAGTAATGAGCAGTTCTTC. Its translation: CASSPSTRISNEQFF.

The chain couples TRBV14 to TRBJ2-3, with 8 nucleotides matching TRBD1. J gave up 8 bases and V 4 bases, and 5 bases lay outside the gene matches. This CDR3 is 13 amino acids long. Germline V lookup: CDR1 SGHDN, CDR2 FVKESK. CDR3 sequence reads: CASSRDRRGTQYF. DNA of the CDR3: TGTGCCAGCAGCCGGGACAGGCGGGGTACGCAGTATTTT.

The chain uses TRBV19 and TRBJ2-7, with 9 bases fitting TRBD2. V shed 5 bases and J 3 bases; nucleotides not matched to a gene: 5. The CDR3 extends over 14 amino acids. Germline V gene data show CDR1 as LNHDA and CDR2 as SQIVND (reference sequence). The CDR3 bases are TGTGCCAGTAGTGCCCTAGCGGGAAACTACGAGCAGTACTTC. It yields the protein CASSALAGNYEQYF. Full variable domain (remainder filled in from reference TRBV19 and TRBJ2-7): DGGITQSPKYLFRKEGQNVTLSCEQNLNHDAMYWYRQDPGQGLRLIYYSQIVNDFQKGDIAEGYSVSREKKESFPLTVTSAQKNPTAFYLCASSALAGNYEQYFGPGTRLTVT.

A single count supports this clone. The gene calls are TRBV5-4 and TRBJ2-1; D gene unclear. The CDR3 length is 15 residues. Germline assignment: CDR1 SGHNT and CDR2 YYREEE (reference sequence). The V and J ends lost 2 bases and 3 bases respectively, with 12 bases between them. This chain's CDR3 is CASSLAPEYYNEQFF. The CDR3 region has the DNA TGTGCCAGCAGCTTAGCGCCGGAATACTACAATGAGCAGTTCTTC.

This clone turned up a few times. The genes are TRBV9 and TRBJ2-4; TRBD2 agrees at 12 bases. The CDR3 covers 18 residues. V trimming: 0 bases; J trimming: 3 bases; junction bases outside the gene matches: 7. The germline V gene has CDR1 SGDLS and CDR2 YYNGEE. The DNA for the CDR3 is TGTGCCAGCAGCGTAGGACTAGCGGGAGTAGGTGACAAAAACATTCAGTACTTC. It translates to CASSVGLAGVGDKNIQYF.

The DNA of the CDR3 is TGTGCCAGCGATCCGGGACTAGCCTCCCATGAGCAGTTCTTC. Protein product: CASDPGLASHEQFF. The V and J genes are TRBV28 and TRBJ2-1, with 9 bases matching TRBD2. Germline loops: CDR1 MDHEN, CDR2 SYDVKM. This CDR3 is 14 amino acids long. With V trimmed by 8 bases and J by 8 bases, 10 bases remained unmatched.

The chain links TRBV10-1 to TRBJ2-7; 10 bases match TRBD2. The germline V gene encodes CDR1 WNHNN and CDR2 SYGVQD (reference sequence). Unmatched junction bases numbered 12, after V lost 7 bases and J lost 0 bases. This CDR3 has 17 residues. DNA for the CDR3: TGCGCCAGCACTTTAGCGGGAGGTCACTTAATCTCCTACGAGCAGTACTTC. It yields the protein CASTLAGGHLISYEQYF.

The V call is TRBV19, the J call TRBJ2-2, with D maybe TRBD1 (6 bases). CDR1 LNHDA and CDR2 SQIVND come from the germline V gene (reference sequence). Trimming left V 3 bases short and J 4 bases short, with 15 bases between. The CDR3 covers 16 residues. CDR3 sequence reads: CASSILGGAGTGELFF. The CDR3, as DNA: TGTGCCAGTAGTATTCTTGGGGGCGCCGGCACCGGGGAGCTGTTTTTT.

The V gene is TRBV27, the J gene TRBJ1-1, with D unclear. Germline CDR1 and CDR2: MNHEY and SMNVEV (reference sequence). The CDR3 consists of 16 residues. Trimming left V 4 bases short and J 1 base short, with 16 bases between. CDR3 coding DNA: TGTGCCAGCAGTTGGGAGGGAACATACCCGAACACTGAAGCTTTCTTT. Its protein is CASSWEGTYPNTEAFF.

In this sample, this clone turned up a few times. CDR3: CASSRGDGNEQFF. The CDR3 DNA follows: TGTGCCAGCAGTAGGGGGGATGGGAATGAGCAGTTCTTC. The chain recombines TRBV28 with TRBJ2-1; D may be TRBD1 or TRBD2 (6 bases each). CDR3 length: 13 amino acids. Germline CDR1 and CDR2: MDHEN and SYDVKM. V was pared by 5 bases and J by 7 bases, with 12 bases between. The full variable domain, in which reference TRBV28 and TRBJ2-1 provide the parts outside the CDR3, is DVKVTQSSRYLVKRTGEKVFLECVQDMDHENMFWYRQDPGLGLRLIYFSYDVKMKEKGDIPEGYSVSREKKERFSLILESASTNQTSMYLCASSRGDGNEQFFGPGTRLTVL.

The J gene is TRBJ2-7, the V gene TRBV18, with 11 bases fitting TRBD1. The J segment lost 6 bases and the V segment lost 2 bases, leaving 3 bases of the junction unmatched. This CDR3 region has 14 residues. CDR1 KGHSH and CDR2 LQKENI come from the germline V gene. The CDR3 loop reads CASSPAGTGGEQYF. CDR3 nucleotide sequence: TGTGCCAGCTCACCAGCCGGGACAGGGGGCGAGCAGTACTTC.

The chain links TRBV7-9 to TRBJ2-7; D ambiguous. The CDR3 has 13 residues. V was pared by 5 bases and J by 2 bases, with 10 bases between. The germline V gene has CDR1 SEHNR and CDR2 FQNEAQ (reference sequence). The CDR3 reads CASSPRWTYEQYF. For the CDR3, the DNA is TGTGCCAGCAGCCCGAGATGGACCTACGAGCAGTACTTC. Supplemented by reference TRBV7-9 and TRBJ2-7, the full variable domain reads DTGVSQNPRHKITKRGQNVTFRCDPISEHNRLYWYRQTLGQGPEFLTYFQNEAQLEKSRLLSDRFSAERPKGSFSTLEIQRTEQGDSAMYLCASSPRWTYEQYFGPGTRLTVT.

Notes on this clone: Other nucleotide sequences from this sample produce the same CDR3. J is TRBJ1-1 and V is TRBV7-9; no clear D gene. CDR3 length equals 13 residues. The V gene lost 2 bases and the J gene lost 0 bases, with 4 bases spanning the gap. Germline loops: CDR1 SEHNR, CDR2 FQNEAQ (reference sequence). The CDR3 bases are TGTGCCAGCAGCTTAATGTTGAACACTGAAGCTTTCTTT. Its translation is CASSLMLNTEAFF.

This clone was counted many times. This same CDR3 is encoded by further DNA sequences in the sample. The CDR3 loop is CASSRGAYGYTF. The DNA for the CDR3 is TGTGCCAGCAGTCGGGGAGCCTATGGCTACACCTTC. The chain employs TRBV6-1 and TRBJ1-2; D remains unclear. Trimming shortened V by 5 bases and J by 4 bases, and 8 bases separated the two germline ends. Germline lookup yields CDR1 MNHNS and CDR2 SASEGT. This CDR3 has 12 amino acids.

The V and J genes are TRBV15 and TRBJ2-7; TRBD1 matches 9 bases. The length of the CDR3 is 14 residues. V dropped 3 bases and J dropped 6; count of bases not matched to a gene: 6. Germline-derived CDR1 and CDR2 are LNHNV and YYDKDF (reference sequence). This CDR3 is CATSRAGTGSEQYF. The CDR3, as DNA: TGTGCCACCAGCAGGGCCGGGACAGGGTCCGAGCAGTACTTC. The variable domain in full, with the rest retrieved from reference TRBV15 and TRBJ2-7, is DAMVIQNPRYQVTQFGKPVTLSCSQTLNHNVMYWYQQKSSQAPKLLFHYYDKDFNNEADTPDNFQSRRPNTSFCFLDIRSPGLGDTAMYLCATSRAGTGSEQYFGPGTRLTVT.

The V gene is TRBV7-9, the J gene TRBJ1-1; maybe TRBD1 (5 bases). This CDR3 comprises 14 residues. Trimming left V 0 bases short and J 1 base short, with 6 bases between. Germline-derived CDR1 and CDR2 are SEHNR and FQNEAQ (reference sequence). CDR3 region: CASSLAGPNTEAFF. The CDR3 DNA sequence: TGTGCCAGCAGCTTAGCGGGACCGAACACTGAAGCTTTCTTT.

V gene TRBV7-9 combines with J gene TRBJ2-2; D gene ambiguous. Germline lookup yields CDR1 SEHNR and CDR2 FQNEAQ (reference sequence). V lost 7 bases, J lost 7 bases, and 16 bases lay in between. There are 14 residues in the CDR3. Here the CDR3 DNA reads TGTGCCAGCAACCTTGTGCCGCGTGACGGGGAGCTGTTTTTT. Amino acids: CASNLVPRDGELFF.

This clone was counted ten times or more. Within the sample, other DNA sequences also encode this same CDR3. The chain employs TRBV28 and TRBJ2-7; 10 nucleotides agree with TRBD2. The length of the CDR3 is 14 residues. Germline V gives CDR1 MDHEN, CDR2 SYDVKM. V dropped 6 bases and J dropped 6; count of bases not matched to a gene: 8. CDR3 residues: CASSLASGRGEQYF. The DNA of the CDR3 is TGTGCCAGCAGCCTAGCGAGCGGGAGGGGCGAGCAGTACTTC.

The V and J genes are TRBV18 and TRBJ1-1; no clear D. This CDR3 spans 15 amino acids. Germline-derived CDR1 and CDR2 are KGHSH and LQKENI. Trimming shortened V by 3 bases and J by 4 bases, and 15 bases separated the two germline ends. CDR3 nucleotide sequence: TGTGCCAGCTCACCCAGACCAGACGTGGGCACTGAAGCTTTCTTT. This codes for CASSPRPDVGTEAFF.

The chain employs TRBV6-6 and TRBJ1-1; a possible D gene is TRBD1 (6 bases). The V end lost 4 bases, the J end lost 2 bases, and 11 bases lay between the germline ends. From germline, CDR1 is MNHNY and CDR2 SVGAGI (reference sequence). The CDR3 runs 14 residues. The chain's CDR3 is CASSSLTGNTEAFF. Written as DNA, the CDR3 is TGTGCCAGCAGTTCCCTGACAGGTAACACTGAAGCTTTCTTT.

The chain joins TRBV28 to TRBJ2-7; TRBD1 is a possible D gene (7 bases). Germline V lookup: CDR1 MDHEN, CDR2 SYDVKM. This CDR3 spans 16 amino acids. V lost 7 bases to trimming and J lost 4 bases, with 23 bases between them. The CDR3 sequence is CASTTWWRDSGYEQYF. The CDR3 DNA reads TGTGCCAGCACCACCTGGTGGAGGGACAGCGGGTACGAGCAGTACTTC.

The gene calls are TRBV13 and TRBJ2-2; 14 bases are a match to TRBD2. This CDR3 has 19 residues. Germline-derived CDR1 and CDR2 are PRHDT and FYEKMQ (reference sequence). J was trimmed by 3 bases and V by 7 bases; bases with no gene match: 13. The CDR3 DNA sequence: TGTGCCAGCACCACTGGAAGGACTAGCGGGAGGCTTTACACCGGGGAGCTGTTTTTT. Encoded protein: CASTTGRTSGRLYTGELFF.

V usage is TRBV5-1 and J usage is TRBJ2-2; 7 nucleotides line up with TRBD2. Trimming cost V 3 bases and J 3 bases; bases outside gene matches: 8. The CDR3 spans 16 residues. Germline CDR1 and CDR2: SGHRS and YFSETQ. The CDR3 DNA sequence: TGCGCCAGCAGCTCAACCGGGGACTACTACACCGGGGAGCTGTTTTTT. Encoded protein: CASSSTGDYYTGELFF.